This T cell receptor (beta chain) was recorded in a study of blood T cell repertoires in COVID-19. Study overall: Samples came from the United States, Italy and Spain, spanning acute and convalescent COVID-19. T cells, B-cell-depleted T cells, or PBMCs provided the cDNA or gDNA that served as material.

The CDR3 spans 15 residues. V shed 5 bases, J shed 3 bases, and the junction held 9 bases outside the gene matches. The germline V gene has CDR1 MDHEN and CDR2 SYDVKM. Per the authors' pipeline: Reference gene primer amplification in the assay estimated nucleated cell counts. Profiling relied on immunoSEQ multiplex PCR, and the TCRdb table lists in-frame clones only, not all of them. The V and J calls and the clone size are those of that table, but D and trimming were determined from the DNA. The sample consists of about 51,000 clones, 70% to 90% of them appearing once. J is TRBJ2-7 and V is TRBV28, with 8 positions matching TRBD1. The sequence was collected from a man aged 60 to 75 with acute or convalescent COVID-19. The sequenced material came from peripheral blood. CDR3 sequence reads: CASSPRDRIHYEQYF. In nucleotides, the CDR3 is TGTGCCAGCAGTCCCCGGGACAGGATACACTACGAGCAGTACTTC.